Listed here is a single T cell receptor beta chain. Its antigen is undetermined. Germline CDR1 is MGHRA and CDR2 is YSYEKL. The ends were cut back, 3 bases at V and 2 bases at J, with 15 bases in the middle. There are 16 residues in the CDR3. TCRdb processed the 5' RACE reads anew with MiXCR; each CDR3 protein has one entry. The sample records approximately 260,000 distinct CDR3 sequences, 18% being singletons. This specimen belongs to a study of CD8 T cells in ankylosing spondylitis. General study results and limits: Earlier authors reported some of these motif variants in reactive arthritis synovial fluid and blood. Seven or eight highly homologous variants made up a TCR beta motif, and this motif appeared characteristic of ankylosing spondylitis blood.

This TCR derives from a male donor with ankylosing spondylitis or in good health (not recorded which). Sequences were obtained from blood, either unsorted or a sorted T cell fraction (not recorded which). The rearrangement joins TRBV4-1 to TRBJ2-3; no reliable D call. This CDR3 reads CASSHDPNYYTDTQYF. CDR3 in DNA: TGCGCCAGCAGCCATGATCCGAATTACTACACAGATACGCAGTATTTT.